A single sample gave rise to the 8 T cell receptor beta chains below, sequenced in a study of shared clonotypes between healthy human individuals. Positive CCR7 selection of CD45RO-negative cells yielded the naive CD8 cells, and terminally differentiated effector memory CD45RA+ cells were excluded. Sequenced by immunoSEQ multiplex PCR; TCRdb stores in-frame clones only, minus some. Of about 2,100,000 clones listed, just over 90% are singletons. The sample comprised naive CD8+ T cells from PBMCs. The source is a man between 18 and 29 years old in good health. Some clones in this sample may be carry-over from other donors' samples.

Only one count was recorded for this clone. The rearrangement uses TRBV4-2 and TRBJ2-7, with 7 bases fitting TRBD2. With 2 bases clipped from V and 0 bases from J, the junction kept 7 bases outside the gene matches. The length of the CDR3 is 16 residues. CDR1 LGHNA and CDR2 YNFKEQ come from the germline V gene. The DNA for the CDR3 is TGTGCCAGCAGCCAATTCGCGGGCGGGAGCTCCTACGAGCAGTACTTC. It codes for CASSQFAGGSSYEQYF.

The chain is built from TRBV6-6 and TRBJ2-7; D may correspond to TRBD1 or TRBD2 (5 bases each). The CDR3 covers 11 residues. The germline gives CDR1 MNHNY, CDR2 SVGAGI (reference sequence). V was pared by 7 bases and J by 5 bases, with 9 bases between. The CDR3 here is CASTRGHEQYF. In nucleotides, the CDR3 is TGTGCCAGCACCCGGGGCCACGAGCAGTACTTC.

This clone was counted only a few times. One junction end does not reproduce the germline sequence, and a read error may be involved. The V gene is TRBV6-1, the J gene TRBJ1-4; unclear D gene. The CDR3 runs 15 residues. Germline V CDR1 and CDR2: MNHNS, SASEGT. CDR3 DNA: TGTGCCAGCAGAGAAGGCTTGTGGACTAATGAAAAACTGTTTTTT. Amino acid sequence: CASREGLWTNEKLFF.

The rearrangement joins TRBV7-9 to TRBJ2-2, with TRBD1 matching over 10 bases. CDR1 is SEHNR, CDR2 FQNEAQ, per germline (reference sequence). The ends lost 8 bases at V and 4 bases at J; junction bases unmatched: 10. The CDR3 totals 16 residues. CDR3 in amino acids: CASFLDRGLGTGELFF. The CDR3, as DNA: TGTGCCAGCTTCCTCGACAGGGGGCTGGGCACCGGGGAGCTGTTTTTT.

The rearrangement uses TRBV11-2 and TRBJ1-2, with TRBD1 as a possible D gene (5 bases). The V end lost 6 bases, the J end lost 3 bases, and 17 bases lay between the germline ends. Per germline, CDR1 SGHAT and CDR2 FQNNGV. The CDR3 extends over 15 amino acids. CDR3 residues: CASRTDSPLYYGYTF. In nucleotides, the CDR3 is TGTGCCAGCAGGACCGACAGTCCGCTGTACTATGGCTACACCTTC.

CDR3 sequence reads: CASSLGARGDGEQFF. CDR3 coding DNA: TGTGCCAGCAGCTTAGGGGCCCGCGGCGACGGTGAGCAGTTCTTC. V gene TRBV7-9 combines with J gene TRBJ2-1; no clear D gene. Between the trimmed V and J ends, which lost 1 base and 9 bases, there was a span of 16 bases. The germline gives CDR1 SEHNR, CDR2 FQNEAQ (reference sequence). This CDR3 is built from 15 residues.

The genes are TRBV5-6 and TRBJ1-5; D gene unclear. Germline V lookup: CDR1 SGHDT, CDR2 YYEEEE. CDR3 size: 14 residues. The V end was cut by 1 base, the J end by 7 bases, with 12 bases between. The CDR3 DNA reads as TGTGCCAGCAGCTTGATCGCGGGTGGGCAGCCCCAGCATTTT. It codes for CASSLIAGGQPQHF.

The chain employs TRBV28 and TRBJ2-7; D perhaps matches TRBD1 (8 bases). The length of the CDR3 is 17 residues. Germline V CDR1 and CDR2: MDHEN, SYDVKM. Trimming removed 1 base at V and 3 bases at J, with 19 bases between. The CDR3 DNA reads TGTGCCAGCAGTTTATACCCAGGGGGCGGGGGACTCTACGAGCAGTACTTC. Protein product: CASSLYPGGGGLYEQYF.